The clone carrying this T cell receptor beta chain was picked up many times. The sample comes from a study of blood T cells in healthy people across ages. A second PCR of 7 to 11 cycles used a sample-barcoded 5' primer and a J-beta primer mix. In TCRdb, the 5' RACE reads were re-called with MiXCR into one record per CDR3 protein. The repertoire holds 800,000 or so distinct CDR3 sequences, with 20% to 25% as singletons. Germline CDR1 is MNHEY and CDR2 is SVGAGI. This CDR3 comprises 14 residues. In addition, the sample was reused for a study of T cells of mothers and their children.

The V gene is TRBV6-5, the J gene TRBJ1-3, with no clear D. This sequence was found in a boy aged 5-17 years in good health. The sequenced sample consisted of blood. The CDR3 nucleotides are TGTGTGACGGCCCTCACACTCTCTGGAAACACCATATATTTT. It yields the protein CVTALTLSGNTIYF.